These 31 T cell receptor beta chains originate from one sample sequenced in a study of blood T cell repertoires in COVID-19. Libraries were prepared by immunoSEQ multiplex PCR; TCRdb keeps only in-frame clonotypes and omits some of them. The profile shows 100,000 to 150,000 clones, more than 85% of them singletons. The sample comprised peripheral blood. The receptors here all came from a man aged 50-60 years with active or convalescent COVID-19.

This clone was counted only a few times. CDR3 DNA sequence: TGCGCCAGCAGTGAGCCTCGCCAGGGTCACTACGAGCAGTACTTC. It is translated as CASSEPRQGHYEQYF. V is TRBV10-1 and J is TRBJ2-7; tentative D call: TRBD1 (5 bases). CDR1 and CDR2 from the germline V gene are WNHNN and SYGVQD (reference sequence). This CDR3 is 15 amino acids long. V lost 2 bases and J 3 bases, leaving 14 bases between the germline ends.

The chain recombines TRBV6-2 or TRBV6-3 with TRBJ2-3, with D unclear. The length of the CDR3 is 14 residues. Between the trimmed V and J ends, which lost 3 bases and 5 bases, there was a span of 12 bases. Germline CDR1 is MNHEY and CDR2 is SVGEGT. CDR3 coding DNA: TGTGCCAGCAGTTATCCCAACAGTATAGATACGCAGTATTTT. Its translation: CASSYPNSIDTQYF.

The J gene is TRBJ2-5, the V gene TRBV5-4, with a weak D call TRBD2 (7 bases). Germline V gene lookup returns CDR1 SGHNT and CDR2 YYREEE (reference sequence). V was cut by 4 bases and J by 7 bases, with 14 bases left in between. The CDR3 runs to 13 residues. This chain's CDR3 is CASSLLGGATQYF. For the CDR3, the DNA is TGTGCCAGCAGCCTCTTGGGGGGGGCGACCCAGTACTTC.

This clone was seen once. The chain links TRBV12-5 to TRBJ2-3, with 11 bases matching TRBD2. The CDR3 sequence is 17 residues long. The V segment lost 5 bases and the J segment 5 bases; nucleotides outside the gene matches: 12. Germline V CDR1 and CDR2: LGHNT, FRNRAP. The CDR3 region has the DNA TGTGCTAGTGGTGCGACTAGCGGGACCACGTTAGTAGATACGCAGTATTTT. It yields the protein CASGATSGTTLVDTQYF.

This clone was detected many times. This sequence joins TRBV9 and TRBJ1-1; maybe TRBD1 (6 bases). In germline, CDR1 is SGDLS, CDR2 YYNGEE. This CDR3 has 12 residues. V lost 4 bases and J lost 8, with 12 bases in between. In nucleotides, the CDR3 is TGTGCCAGCAGCCCGGAGGACAGAGAAGCTTTCTTT. This encodes CASSPEDREAFF.

The table lists this clone with a count of one. The chain employs TRBV3-1 (or the pseudogene TRBV3-2) and TRBJ1-6; D uncertain. Per the germline V gene, CDR1 is LGHDT and CDR2 is YNNKEL (reference sequence). This CDR3 contains 15 residues. Deletions cut 0 bases from V and 7 bases from J, with 10 bases between. In DNA, the CDR3 is TGTGCCAGCAGCCAAGAGGGGAGAAGAAATTCACCCCTCCACTTT. Amino acids: CASSQEGRRNSPLHF.

Concerning this clone: At one end, the junction sequence differs from germline, possibly due to a read error. The chain has TRBV19 and TRBJ1-3; tentatively, D is TRBD1 (6 bases). CDR3 length: 16 amino acids. Germline assignment: CDR1 LNHDA and CDR2 SQIVND (reference sequence). CDR3 nucleotides: TGTGCCAGTAGTGTAGACGACAGGATCTCTGGAAACACCATATATTTT. This sequence encodes CASSVDDRISGNTIYF.

This clone was recorded once. J is TRBJ2-1 and V is TRBV6-5; 10 bases agree with TRBD1. The CDR3 sequence is 15 residues long. Germline CDR1 reads MNHEY; CDR2 reads SVGAGI. Trimming cost V 5 bases and J 4 bases; bases outside gene matches: 5. CDR3 sequence: CASSRGDRGYNEQFF. CDR3 coding DNA: TGTGCCAGCAGTCGAGGGGACAGGGGATACAATGAGCAGTTCTTC.

The table lists this clone with a count of one. The CDR3: CATSRDNGGTTQYF. CDR3 bases: TGTGCCACCAGCAGAGATAATGGAGGAACGACCCAGTACTTC. J is TRBJ2-5 and V is TRBV15, with a tentative D call TRBD2 (5 bases). The CDR3 length is 14 residues. The germline gives CDR1 LNHNV, CDR2 YYDKDF (reference sequence). Trimming shortened V by 0 bases and J by 7 bases, and 12 bases separated the two germline ends. Using reference TRBV15 and TRBJ2-5 for the parts outside the CDR3, the full variable domain is DAMVIQNPRYQVTQFGKPVTLSCSQTLNHNVMYWYQQKSSQAPKLLFHYYDKDFNNEADTPDNFQSRRPNTSFCFLDIRSPGLGDTAMYLCATSRDNGGTTQYFGPGTRLLVL.

The chain recombines TRBV6-1 with TRBJ1-2, with D tentatively TRBD1 (6 bases). This CDR3 has 16 residues. Germline loops: CDR1 MNHNS, CDR2 SASEGT. V was pared by 3 bases and J by 0 bases, with 14 bases between. Here the CDR3 DNA reads TGTGCCAGCAGTGAGATGGACAGACTATCTAACTATGGCTACACCTTC. It is translated as CASSEMDRLSNYGYTF.

The J gene is TRBJ1-3, the V gene TRBV4-1, with 10 bases lining up with TRBD1. The CDR3 totals 14 residues. The V and J ends lost 6 bases and 10 bases, in that order; junction bases with no gene match: 9. Per germline, CDR1 MGHRA and CDR2 YSYEKL. The CDR3 bases are TGCGCCAGCAGAGGTGGACAGGGGGAAGGGACCATATATTTT. It specifies CASRGGQGEGTIYF.

This chain connects TRBV25-1 to TRBJ2-2, with D unclear. Germline V gene data show CDR1 as MGHDK and CDR2 as SYGVNS. The CDR3 runs 13 residues. V was trimmed by 5 bases and J by 1 base, leaving 5 bases between them. The CDR3, as DNA: TGTGCCAGCAGTAGAGGGAACACCGGGGAGCTGTTTTTT. This sequence encodes CASSRGNTGELFF.

V and J are TRBV5-1 and TRBJ2-3, with 9 bases matching TRBD2. Germline V CDR1 and CDR2: SGHRS, YFSETQ. The trim removed 0 bases at V and 6 bases at J, leaving 8 bases unmatched. The CDR3 is 16 residues long. The CDR3 region has the DNA TGCGCCAGCAGCTTGGAGGGGCGGGAGGGCCCCGATACGCAGTATTTT. It translates to CASSLEGREGPDTQYF. Complete variable domain (other parts from reference TRBV5-1 and TRBJ2-3): KAGVTQTPRYLIKTRGQQVTLSCSPISGHRSVSWYQQTPGQGLQFLFEYFSETQRNKGNFPGRFSGRQFSNSRSEMNVSTLELGDSALYLCASSLEGREGPDTQYFGPGTRLTVL.

The chain recombines TRBV5-1 with TRBJ2-7, with TRBD1 matching over 9 bases. Germline assignment: CDR1 SGHRS and CDR2 YFSETQ. V trimming: 5 bases; J trimming: 7 bases; junction bases outside the gene matches: 10. The CDR3 covers 14 residues. The CDR3 spells CASSEQGALSEQYF. Written as DNA, the CDR3 is TGCGCCAGCAGTGAACAGGGGGCGTTAAGTGAGCAGTACTTC.

The chain recombines TRBV7-8 with TRBJ2-3, with TRBD2 matching 7 bases. This CDR3 has 15 amino acids. Germline CDR1 SGHVS, CDR2 FQNEAQ. After removal of 3 bases from V and 4 bases from J, the junction contained 7 bases not matched to a gene. The CDR3 sequence is CASSFVGGPSDTQYF. The CDR3 DNA reads TGTGCCAGCAGCTTTGTGGGAGGGCCTTCAGATACGCAGTATTTT.

The gene calls are TRBV6-5 and TRBJ1-6, with 7 bases aligning to TRBD1. This CDR3 region has 16 residues. Germline CDR1 reads MNHEY; CDR2 reads SVGAGI. Trimming removed 2 bases from V and 11 bases from J; junction bases left unmatched: 12. The DNA for the CDR3 is TGTGCCAGCAGTTACGCTAACAGGGGAGGTAGGCCACCCCTCCACTTT. This sequence encodes CASSYANRGGRPPLHF.

The chain is built from TRBV7-9 and TRBJ2-2; D might be TRBD2 (5 bases). Per the germline V gene, CDR1 is SEHNR and CDR2 is FQNEAQ (reference sequence). CDR3 length equals 15 residues. Trimming took 2 bases from V and 3 from J, leaving 10 bases between them. This CDR3 is CASSLPSLYTGELFF. The CDR3 DNA follows: TGTGCCAGCAGCTTACCTAGCTTGTACACCGGGGAGCTGTTTTTT.

The chain joins TRBV20-1 to TRBJ1-5, with a tentative D call TRBD1 (5 bases). CDR1 is DFQATT, CDR2 SNEGSKA, per germline (reference sequence). Trimming stripped 3 bases from V and 0 bases from J, with 15 bases between. This CDR3 has 16 residues. The CDR3 region has the DNA TGCAGTGCTAGTCCTACAGGCCCGTATAGCAATCAGCCCCAGCATTTT. This sequence encodes CSASPTGPYSNQPQHF.

This clone was observed a single time. The chain has TRBV4-3 and TRBJ1-2; D is undetermined. The CDR3 loop spans 14 amino acids. V was cut by 4 bases and J by 1 base, with 10 bases left in between. Germline V gene data show CDR1 as LGHNA and CDR2 as YSLEER. CDR3 sequence: CASSLDTDNYGYTF. CDR3 bases: TGCGCCAGCAGCCTAGACACAGATAACTATGGCTACACCTTC.

The chain couples TRBV30 to TRBJ2-3; D possibly corresponds to TRBD2 (5 bases). The ends were cut back, 4 bases at V and 3 bases at J, with 8 bases in the middle. The CDR3 runs 12 residues. CDR1 and CDR2 (germline): GTSNPN, SVGIG (reference sequence). CDR3 in amino acids: CAWTEGTDTQYF. The CDR3 DNA sequence: TGTGCCTGGACCGAGGGTACAGATACGCAGTATTTT.

The chain carries TRBV28 and TRBJ1-4; 8 bases fit TRBD1. The CDR3 runs 16 residues. From germline, CDR1 is MDHEN and CDR2 SYDVKM. J gave up 7 bases and V 5 bases, and 12 bases lay outside the gene matches. The CDR3 nucleotides read TGTGCCAGCAGTCAGACCGGCCCAGGGGGCAGTGAAAAACTGTTTTTT. It is translated as CASSQTGPGGSEKLFF. The full variable domain, with the rest looked up from reference TRBV28 and TRBJ1-4, is DVKVTQSSRYLVKRTGEKVFLECVQDMDHENMFWYRQDPGLGLRLIYFSYDVKMKEKGDIPEGYSVSREKKERFSLILESASTNQTSMYLCASSQTGPGGSEKLFFGSGTQLSVL.

J is TRBJ2-7 and V is TRBV11-2; D remains unclear. Germline CDR1 is SGHAT and CDR2 is FQNNGV. The CDR3 is 12 amino acids. Deletions cut 3 bases from V and 0 bases from J, with 3 bases between. The CDR3 DNA sequence: TGTGCCAGCAGCTTTAACTCCTACGAGCAGTACTTC. Its translation: CASSFNSYEQYF. Together with reference TRBV11-2 and TRBJ2-7, the CDR3 gives the full variable domain: EAGVAQSPRYKIIEKRQSVAFWCNPISGHATLYWYQQILGQGPKLLIQFQNNGVVDDSQLPKDRFSAERLKGVDSTLKIQPAKLEDSAVYLCASSFNSYEQYFGPGTRLTVT.

CDR3 loop: CASSYLLRDRGGYTF. CDR3 nucleotide sequence: TGTGCCAGCAGCTACTTATTAAGGGACAGGGGTGGCTACACCTTC. The rearrangement uses TRBV7-8 and TRBJ1-2; 10 nucleotides line up with TRBD1. Per germline, CDR1 SGHVS and CDR2 FQNEAQ. This CDR3 comprises 15 residues. Unmatched junction bases numbered 9, after V lost 4 bases and J lost 7 bases.

This clone was seen a single time. The genes are TRBV7-8 and TRBJ2-7, with a weak D call TRBD1 (6 bases). Deletions cut 1 base from V and 2 bases from J, with 15 bases between. CDR1 is SGHVS and CDR2 is FQNEAQ in the germline V gene. CDR3 size: 16 residues. The CDR3, as DNA: TGTGCCAGCAGCTTAGGGGGGCGTCAGGGACCCTACGAGCAGTACTTC. It encodes CASSLGGRQGPYEQYF. The complete variable domain, with remaining parts taken from reference TRBV7-8 and TRBJ2-7, reads GAGVSQSPRYKVAKRGQDVALRCDPISGHVSLFWYQQALGQGPEFLTYFQNEAQLDKSGLPSDRFFAERPEGSVSTLKIQRTQQEDSAVYLCASSLGGRQGPYEQYFGPGTRLTVT.

This clone was seen a handful of times. Here the CDR3 DNA reads TGTGCCAGCAGTTTTGGGGTAGGGGCTAACTATGGCTACACCTTC. Translating it yields CASSFGVGANYGYTF. V gene TRBV27 combines with J gene TRBJ1-2; tentative D call: TRBD1 (5 bases). Germline values: CDR1 MNHEY, CDR2 SMNVEV (reference sequence). V gave up 3 bases and J gave up 0 bases, with 11 bases separating them. CDR3 length: 15 residues.

The rearrangement uses TRBV6-5 and TRBJ2-5; D perhaps matches TRBD2 (7 bases). In germline, CDR1 is MNHEY, CDR2 SVGAGI. This CDR3 region has 12 residues. The germline V and J ends were trimmed by 8 bases and 4 bases, with 11 bases remaining between them. The CDR3 DNA sequence: TGTGCCAGCCGGGGGGCCGGAGAGACCCAGTACTTC. This encodes CASRGAGETQYF.

V gene TRBV2 combines with J gene TRBJ2-7; D remains unclear. This CDR3 spans 11 amino acids. Trimming removed 6 bases from V and 2 bases from J, with 5 bases in between. In germline, CDR1 is SNHLY, CDR2 FYNNEI. The chain's CDR3 is CASRRTYEQYF. CDR3 nucleotide sequence: TGTGCCAGCAGGCGGACCTACGAGCAGTACTTC.

The rearrangement links TRBV7-2 to TRBJ1-6; 11 bases match TRBD1. With V trimmed by 1 base and J by 9 bases, 2 bases remained unmatched. The CDR3 runs to 15 residues. Germline V CDR1 and CDR2: SGHTA, FQGNSA. The CDR3 DNA sequence: TGTGCCAGCAGCTTAGAGGGACAGGGGGTTTCACCCCTCCACTTT. The encoded protein is CASSLEGQGVSPLHF.

This chain joins TRBV10-3 and TRBJ2-5, with D perhaps matching TRBD2 (6 bases). CDR3 length: 13 amino acids. V lost 4 bases, J lost 1 base, and 7 bases lay in between. Germline V CDR1 and CDR2: ENHRY, SYGVKD. CDR3 in amino acids: CAISGGIQETQYF. The CDR3 region has the DNA TGTGCCATCAGTGGCGGGATCCAAGAGACCCAGTACTTC.

In this sample, this clone turned up a few times. In nucleotides, the CDR3 is TGTGCCAGTAAGTTTGGCAGTAATCAGCCCCAGCATTTT. As protein: CASKFGSNQPQHF. V usage is TRBV19 and J usage is TRBJ1-5; no clear D gene. The germline CDR1 and CDR2 sequences are LNHDA and SQIVND (reference sequence). This CDR3 has 13 amino acids. The ends were cut back, 7 bases at V and 4 bases at J, with 11 bases in the middle.

This sequence joins TRBV4-3 and TRBJ1-2; D call uncertain. The CDR3 loop spans 13 amino acids. Germline V lookup: CDR1 LGHNA, CDR2 YSLEER. The V end was cut by 0 bases, the J end by 4 bases, with 6 bases between. The CDR3 is CASSQDRLYGYTF. The CDR3 DNA reads TGCGCCAGCAGCCAAGACAGACTCTATGGCTACACCTTC.